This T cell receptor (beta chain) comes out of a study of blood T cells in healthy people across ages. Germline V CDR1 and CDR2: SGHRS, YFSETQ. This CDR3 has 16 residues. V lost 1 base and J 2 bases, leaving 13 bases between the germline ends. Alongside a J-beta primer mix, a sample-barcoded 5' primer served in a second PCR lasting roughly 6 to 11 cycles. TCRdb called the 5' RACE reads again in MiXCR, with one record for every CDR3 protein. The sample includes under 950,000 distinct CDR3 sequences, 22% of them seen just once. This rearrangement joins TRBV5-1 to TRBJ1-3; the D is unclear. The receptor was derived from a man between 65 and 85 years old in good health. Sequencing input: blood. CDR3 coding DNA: TGCGCCAGCAGCTTGACCGGCGGGGAAGCTGGAAACACCATATATTTT. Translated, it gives CASSLTGGEAGNTIYF.